The rows below give T cell receptor beta chains drawn from one sample of a study of T cell repertoires in cytomegalovirus infection. TCRdb passed the reads through MiXCR, listing each CDR3 protein once. The sample holds approximately 500,000 distinct CDR3 sequences, about 17% seen once. The sequencing input was CD8+ T cells from PBMCs. All receptors derive from a human donor in good health (CMV status not recorded). Some clones in this sample may be carry-over from other donors' samples. CDR3s include the opening cysteine and the closing phenylalanine or tryptophan. The D gene is left open where the match is weak. Not every row has a clone size; where given, it reads once, few, many or a size class.

>.|TRBJ1-4|TRBV12-3/TRBV12-4|TRBD1
TGTGCCAGCAGGCTGGGACAGGGTGGTGAAAAACTGTTTTTT
CASRLGQGGEKLFF
>many|TRBJ1-6|TRBV11-2|.
TGTGCCAGCAGCTTAGCTCCGGATCCTTCCGGCAATTCACCCCTCCACTTT
CASSLAPDPSGNSPLHF
>few|TRBJ1-4|TRBV9|TRBD1
TGTGCCAGCAGCGTGGGGGACAGCTTAAATGAAAAACTGTTTTTT
CASSVGDSLNEKLFF
>.|TRBJ2-1|TRBV10-3|.
TGTGCCACAGGGAGCAATGAGCAGTTCTTC
CATGSNEQFF
>few|TRBJ2-5|TRBV20-1|TRBD1
TGCAGTGCTAGAAACAGGGGGCAAGAGACCCAGTACTTC
CSARNRGQETQYF
>many|TRBJ1-2|TRBV5-5|.
TGTGCCAGCAGCTTGGAGATTAACTATGGCTACACCTTC
CASSLEINYGYTF
>few|TRBJ2-3|TRBV28|TRBD2
TGTGCCAGCAGTTCCGGGACTAGCGGGAGTCCCACAGATACGCAGTATTTT
CASSSGTSGSPTDTQYF
>.|TRBJ2-7|TRBV19|.
TGTGCCAGTAGTATGGTGTTGAGCAGGGTCTGGGGGAGCTCCTACGAGCAGTACTTC
CASSMVLSRVWGSSYEQYF
>few|TRBJ1-1|TRBV27|.
TGTGCCAGCAGTTTAGGGCAGATCACTGAAGCTTTCTTT
CASSLGQITEAFF
>.|TRBJ2-3|TRBV23-1|.
TGCGCCAGCAGTCAATTGAGTGGGGGAGATACGCAGTATTTT
CASSQLSGGDTQYF
>many|TRBJ2-3|TRBV7-3|.
TGTGCCAGCAGCTTAAACGGTGCGCTAGATACGCAGTATTTT
CASSLNGALDTQYF
>.|TRBJ1-1|TRBV9|.
TGTGCCAGCAGCGTAGGGGGGGGCAGAACTGAAGCTTTCTTT
CASSVGGGRTEAFF
>.|TRBJ2-1|TRBV10-2|TRBD2
TGCGCCAGCTCCGGGCTAGCGGGGGGAGAGCAGTTCTTC
CASSGLAGGEQFF
>few|TRBJ2-7|TRBV12-3/TRBV12-4|.
TGTGCCAGCAGTTTAACAGGGCAGAGGCCCAGCTCCTACGAGCAGTACTTC
CASSLTGQRPSSYEQYF
>few|TRBJ1-3|TRBV6-2/TRBV6-3|.
TGTGCCAGCAGCGCCCTCATGACAGCTACCTCTGGAAACACCATATATTTT
CASSALMTATSGNTIYF
>many|TRBJ2-7|TRBV7-9|.
TGTGCCAGCACCCCCTCGGGGGCAGGGACATCCTACGAGCAGTACTTC
CASTPSGAGTSYEQYF
>many|TRBJ1-1|TRBV6-4|.
TGTGCCAGCAGTGAAGCCTGGTACACTGAAGCTTTCTTT
CASSEAWYTEAFF
>few|TRBJ2-5|TRBV6-1|.
TGTGCCAGCAGTGAAGTAACCGCGAGGGTAGTTCGACAGACCCAGTACTTC
CASSEVTARVVRQTQYF
>few|TRBJ1-2|TRBV27|TRBD1
TGTGCCAGCACCCCCTCTCGGGGGGACAGCAACTATGGCTACACCTTC
CASTPSRGDSNYGYTF
>few|TRBJ2-7|TRBV5-1|.
TGCGCCAGCAGTCTTATGGACAGTTCCTACGAGCAGTACTTC
CASSLMDSSYEQYF
>.|TRBJ1-2|TRBV20-1|.
TGCAGTGCTAGAGATCGTCGTGGGGCTTACAGGGATAGCTATGGCTACACCTTC
CSARDRRGAYRDSYGYTF
>few|TRBJ1-3|TRBV15|.
TGTGCCACCAGCAGCTGGGGTCAGGGAGACACCATATATTTT
CATSSWGQGDTIYF
>many|TRBJ2-7|TRBV4-2|TRBD1
TGTGCCAGCAGCCGGGGACAGGGTGACTACGAGCAGTACTTC
CASSRGQGDYEQYF
>few|TRBJ1-1|TRBV11-2|.
TGTGCCAGCAGCCCTTATGTTAACACTGAAGCTTTCTTT
CASSPYVNTEAFF
>many|TRBJ2-1|TRBV6-6|TRBD2
TGTGCCAGCAGTTACACGCCTAGCGGGAGTTACAATGAGCAGTTCTTC
CASSYTPSGSYNEQFF
>.|TRBJ1-1|TRBV4-1|.
TGCGCCAGCAGCCATAGCGGTTCTGTGAACACTGAAGCTTTCTTT
CASSHSGSVNTEAFF
>.|TRBJ2-1|TRBV28|TRBD2
TGTGCCAGCAGCCCAAGGACTAGCAGCTACGAGCAGTTCTTC
CASSPRTSSYEQFF
>.|TRBJ2-1|TRBV7-6|.
TGTGCCAGCAGCTTAGTGTACGGGCAGGGGAATGAGCAGTTCTTC
CASSLVYGQGNEQFF
>many|TRBJ2-2|TRBV12-3/TRBV12-4|TRBD2
TGTGCCAGCAGTGGACTAGCAGGCGGGGAGCTGTTTTTT
CASSGLAGGELFF
>.|TRBJ2-1|TRBV27|TRBD2
TGTGCCAGCAGGACCCCGGGACTAGCGGGGGGGCCGGGAAATGAGCAGTTCTTC
CASRTPGLAGGPGNEQFF
>many|TRBJ2-7|TRBV6-1|.
TGTGCCAGCAGTGAATCAGGCCTCTCCTACGAGCAGTACTTC
CASSESGLSYEQYF
>.|TRBJ2-3|TRBV12-3/TRBV12-4|TRBD2
TGTGCCAGCAGCCCCCGACTAGCGGAGGGAGGCACAGATACGCAGTATTTT
CASSPRLAEGGTDTQYF
>.|TRBJ1-2|TRBV12-3/TRBV12-4|TRBD1
TGTGCCAGCAGTTGGTCTCTGACAGGGGTCTATGGCTACACCTTC
CASSWSLTGVYGYTF
>many|TRBJ2-2|TRBV27|TRBD2
TGTGCCAGCAGTCCAGCCGGGAGGCGCTTCGGGGAGCTGTTTTTT
CASSPAGRRFGELFF
>.|TRBJ2-1|TRBV20-1|.
TGCAGTGCGCCCCATCTGGTGGGACGGTTCTTCAGCAATGAGCAGTTCTTC
CSAPHLVGRFFSNEQFF
>many|TRBJ2-5|TRBV7-9|.
TGTGCCAGCAGCGGATGGACACTTCAAGAGACCCAGTACTTC
CASSGWTLQETQYF
>.|TRBJ2-5|TRBV12-3/TRBV12-4|TRBD1
TGTGCCAGCAGGGGACAGTGTCAAGAGACCAAGTACTTC
CASRGQCQETKYF
>many|TRBJ2-5|TRBV4-1|TRBD1
TGCGCCAGCAGCCAAGTAAGGGACAGTCAAGAGACCCAGTACTTC
CASSQVRDSQETQYF
>few|TRBJ1-5|TRBV9|.
TGTGCCAGCAGCGTAGGGGACTTTAATCAGCCCCAGCATTTT
CASSVGDFNQPQHF
>many|TRBJ2-1|TRBV10-3|TRBD2
TGTGCCATCAGAGAGGGGACTAGCGGGGTTGAGCAGTTCTTC
CAIREGTSGVEQFF
>few|TRBJ1-1|TRBV20-1|.
TGCAGTGCTAGAGATCAGCAGTCGTGGCACACTGAAGCTTTCTTT
CSARDQQSWHTEAFF
>.|TRBJ2-3|TRBV5-5|.
TGTGCCAGCAGCTTGGGGCGGAACACAGATACGCAGTATTTT
CASSLGRNTDTQYF
>many|TRBJ2-5|TRBV11-2|TRBD2
TGTGCCAGCAGCTACCGCGGGAGGAGCCAAGAGACCCAGTACTTC
CASSYRGRSQETQYF
>.|TRBJ1-2|TRBV11-2|.
TGTGCCAGCAGCTTAAAAGACAGCACGTATAACTATGGCTACACCTTC
CASSLKDSTYNYGYTF
>few|TRBJ1-1|TRBV6-1|.
TGTGCCAGCAGTGAAAGTTCCAGGGGAGCAAACACTGAAGCTTTCTTT
CASSESSRGANTEAFF
>few|TRBJ1-2|TRBV5-4|.
TGTGCCAGCAGCTCCGAAGCAGGCCTTGGGGGCTACACCTTC
CASSSEAGLGGYTF
>few|TRBJ1-5|TRBV4-2|.
TGTGCCAGCGGCCCAGATCTGAGTCAGCCCCAGCATTTT
CASGPDLSQPQHF
>few|TRBJ1-5|TRBV20-1|.
TGCAGTGCTAGAGATCGGAAGGTAAATCAGCCCCAGCATTTT
CSARDRKVNQPQHF
>many|TRBJ2-4|TRBV7-9|TRBD2
TGTGCCAGCAGCGGACTAGCGGGAGTTGGTAGGGCCAAAAACATTCAGTACTTC
CASSGLAGVGRAKNIQYF
>.|TRBJ1-2|TRBV5-6|.
TGTGCCAGCAGCCCCAGGGGACCCGGAGGCTACACCTTC
CASSPRGPGGYTF
>.|TRBJ1-1|TRBV5-6|.
TGTGCCAGCAGCTCCCCGAGGTTACAGAGTGACACTGAAGCTTTCTTT
CASSSPRLQSDTEAFF
>many|TRBJ1-4|TRBV12-3/TRBV12-4|.
TGTGCCAGCAGTTTATCCCCGACAGCTAATGAAAAACTGTTTTTT
CASSLSPTANEKLFF
>few|TRBJ2-1|TRBV20-1|.
TGCAGTGCTAGGCCTCGAAGCTCCTACAATGAGCAGTTCTTC
CSARPRSSYNEQFF
>many|TRBJ1-3|TRBV7-6|TRBD1
TGTGCCAGCAGCTTAGCCCTCCTGACAGGGTCTACTGGGCACACCATATATTTT
CASSLALLTGSTGHTIYF
>few|TRBJ2-7|TRBV20-1|TRBD1
TGCAGTGCCAGATCAGGGGGCAAGTACGAGCAGTACTTC
CSARSGGKYEQYF